What follows are 26 T cell receptor beta chains derived from one specimen sequenced in a study of Tregs in tolerant kidney transplant recipients. Some clones are missing from TCRdb's copy, which holds only in-frame ones; the method was immunoSEQ multiplex PCR. The sample shows over 60,000 clones, 85% to 90% of them seen only once. This specimen was CD4+ T cells from blood, taken before the transplant. The receptors originated from a human donor who received a combined kidney and bone marrow transplant.

The chain recombines TRBV7-2 with TRBJ2-7; D is perhaps TRBD2 (6 bases). Germline V lookup: CDR1 SGHTA, CDR2 FQGNSA. V was shortened by 2 bases and J by 6 bases, with 17 bases between the two germline ends. The length of the CDR3 is 15 residues. The CDR3 region is CASSLSGGGRFEQYF. DNA for the CDR3: TGTGCCAGCAGCTTATCGGGTGGAGGGAGGTTCGAGCAGTACTTC.

This clone was counted between two and nine times. This rearrangement joins TRBV28 to TRBJ1-5; D is ambiguous. Germline V lookup: CDR1 MDHEN, CDR2 SYDVKM. The CDR3 loop spans 12 amino acids. V lost 6 bases and J 3 bases, leaving 6 bases between the germline ends. CDR3 in DNA: TGTGCCAGCAGACAGAACAATCAGCCCCAGCATTTT. This gives the protein CASRQNNQPQHF.

The rearrangement uses TRBV19 and TRBJ1-1; D is possibly TRBD1 (5 bases). Deletions cut 2 bases from V and 5 bases from J, with 9 bases between. Germline-derived CDR1 and CDR2 are LNHDA and SQIVND (reference sequence). This CDR3 contains 13 residues. The CDR3 here is CASSIPGLTEAFF. In nucleotides, the CDR3 is TGTGCCAGTAGTATACCGGGACTTACTGAAGCTTTCTTT.

The chain has TRBV10-2 and TRBJ2-7; TRBD2 agrees at 10 bases. V was clipped by 6 bases and J by 0 bases; unmatched bases: 5. The CDR3 consists of 15 residues. Germline lookup yields CDR1 WSHSY and CDR2 SAAADI. The CDR3 loop is CASRSGRAHSYEQYF. The CDR3 region has the DNA TGCGCCAGCAGGAGCGGGAGGGCCCACTCCTACGAGCAGTACTTC.

The J gene is TRBJ2-7, the V gene TRBV9; 10 bases map to TRBD1. V lost 2 bases, J lost 3 bases, and 5 bases stayed unmatched. This CDR3 has 15 amino acids. The germline V gene encodes CDR1 SGDLS and CDR2 YYNGEE. The CDR3 bases are TGTGCCAGCAGCGTTGGGACAGGGGTGGACTACGAGCAGTACTTC. Translation gives CASSVGTGVDYEQYF.

The V call is TRBV10-3, the J call TRBJ2-2, with a weak D call TRBD1 (6 bases). V lost 4 bases and J lost 1, with 13 bases in between. Germline CDR1 reads ENHRY; CDR2 reads SYGVKD. The CDR3 consists of 16 residues. CDR3 DNA: TGTGCCATCAGTGTAATGACACAGGGGAACACCGGGGAGCTGTTTTTT. It encodes CAISVMTQGNTGELFF.

V and J are TRBV27 and TRBJ1-1, with 9 positions matching TRBD1. Trimming at V came to 2 bases and at J to 1 base, leaving 11 bases not matched to a gene. The CDR3 sequence is 18 residues long. The germline CDR1 and CDR2 sequences are MNHEY and SMNVEV (reference sequence). CDR3 region: CASSLGGGTGHRNTEAFF. CDR3 sequence (DNA): TGTGCCAGCAGTTTAGGCGGAGGGACAGGGCATAGGAACACTGAAGCTTTCTTT.

Here the CDR3 reads CSVVSGGKSYNEQFF. Here the CDR3 DNA reads TGCAGCGTTGTTTCAGGGGGGAAATCCTACAATGAGCAGTTCTTC. The chain is built from TRBV29-1 and TRBJ2-1; tentatively, D is TRBD1 (7 bases). The CDR3 runs to 15 residues. Germline assignment: CDR1 SQVTM and CDR2 ANQGSEA. V lost 4 bases to trimming and J lost 1 base, with 14 bases between them.

This chain uses TRBV5-1 with TRBJ2-3, with TRBD2 identical over 7 bases. This CDR3 contains 15 residues. Germline V gene lookup returns CDR1 SGHRS and CDR2 YFSETQ. The ends lost 2 bases at V and 1 base at J; junction bases unmatched: 4. CDR3 region: CASSFFTSGTDTQYF. The CDR3 DNA is TGCGCCAGCAGCTTTTTTACTAGCGGCACAGATACGCAGTATTTT. Full variable domain (outside the CDR3, taken from reference TRBV5-1 and TRBJ2-3): KAGVTQTPRYLIKTRGQQVTLSCSPISGHRSVSWYQQTPGQGLQFLFEYFSETQRNKGNFPGRFSGRQFSNSRSEMNVSTLELGDSALYLCASSFFTSGTDTQYFGPGTRLTVL.

V is TRBV5-1 and J is TRBJ2-3; 8 bases map to TRBD1. The CDR3 contains 15 residues. Looked up from germline, CDR1 is SGHRS and CDR2 is YFSETQ. With 3 bases clipped from V and 2 bases from J, the junction kept 5 bases outside the gene matches. CDR3 loop: CASSSGQVATDTQYF. In nucleotides, the CDR3 is TGCGCCAGCAGCTCGGGACAGGTCGCCACAGATACGCAGTATTTT. Using reference TRBV5-1 and TRBJ2-3 for the parts outside the CDR3, the full variable domain is KAGVTQTPRYLIKTRGQQVTLSCSPISGHRSVSWYQQTPGQGLQFLFEYFSETQRNKGNFPGRFSGRQFSNSRSEMNVSTLELGDSALYLCASSSGQVATDTQYFGPGTRLTVL.

The chain uses TRBV11-2 and TRBJ1-4; a possible D gene is TRBD1 (6 bases). Germline-derived CDR1 and CDR2 are SGHAT and FQNNGV. The CDR3 loop spans 13 amino acids. With 3 bases removed from V and 12 bases from J, the gap between germline ends came to 14 bases. CDR3 in amino acids: CASSFIYRDELFF. CDR3 bases: TGTGCCAGCAGCTTCATTTACAGGGACGAACTGTTTTTT.

The chain carries TRBV7-2 and TRBJ1-3, with D uncertain. Germline V lookup: CDR1 SGHTA, CDR2 FQGNSA. There are 15 residues in the CDR3. The ends were cut back, 0 bases at V and 0 bases at J, with 6 bases in the middle. This CDR3 is CASSLAADSGNTIYF. CDR3 in DNA: TGTGCCAGCAGCTTAGCGGCAGACTCTGGAAACACCATATATTTT.

The CDR3 DNA sequence: TGTGCCAGCTCACCACTTGGGACAGGAGCTTACGAGCAGTACTTC. Translated: CASSPLGTGAYEQYF. The chain has TRBV18 and TRBJ2-7; 8 bases agree with TRBD1. The V and J ends lost 1 base and 4 bases, in that order; junction bases with no gene match: 6. CDR3 length: 15 residues. The germline gives CDR1 KGHSH, CDR2 LQKENI.

This sequence joins TRBV20-1 and TRBJ1-1; no reliable D call. CDR3 length: 11 residues. Trimming took 2 bases from V and 10 from J, leaving 11 bases between them. The germline V gene encodes CDR1 DFQATT and CDR2 SNEGSKA (reference sequence). The CDR3 loop reads CSARSLEGAFF. The CDR3, as DNA: TGCAGTGCTAGAAGTTTAGAGGGAGCTTTCTTT.

This chain uses TRBV19 with TRBJ2-3, with TRBD2 matching over 9 bases. The V gene end was trimmed by 4 bases and the J gene end by 7 bases; junction bases not matched to a gene: 6. The CDR3 runs to 14 residues. Germline CDR1 and CDR2: LNHDA and SQIVND (reference sequence). The CDR3: CASSSLSGRNTQYF. For the CDR3, the DNA is TGTGCCAGTAGTAGTCTCAGCGGGAGGAATACGCAGTATTTT.

The chain has TRBV2 and TRBJ2-3; 11 bases map to TRBD2. Losses at the gene ends were 6 bases for V and 4 bases for J; bases not matched to a gene: 9. The length of the CDR3 is 16 residues. The germline CDR1 and CDR2 sequences are SNHLY and FYNNEI. CDR3 sequence reads: CASRETSGRWADTQYF. The CDR3 nucleotides are TGTGCCAGCAGAGAAACTAGCGGGAGATGGGCAGATACGCAGTATTTT.

J is TRBJ2-5 and V is TRBV19; perhaps TRBD1 as D (6 bases). The CDR3 contains 15 residues. Deletions cut 6 bases from V and 5 bases from J, with 19 bases between. Germline CDR1 reads LNHDA; CDR2 reads SQIVND (reference sequence). The DNA for the CDR3 is TGTGCCAGTAGGGGGCTCAGGGGCCGATACGAGACCCAGTACTTC. Amino acids: CASRGLRGRYETQYF.

The gene calls are TRBV7-6 and TRBJ2-3; a possible D gene is TRBD2 (6 bases). The V end was cut by 5 bases, the J end by 4 bases, with 7 bases between. The germline V gene encodes CDR1 SGHVS and CDR2 FNYEAQ. The CDR3 spans 12 residues. The CDR3: CASSRRADTQYF. The CDR3 DNA sequence: TGTGCCAGCAGCCGGAGGGCAGATACGCAGTATTTT.

This clone was seen once. The chain uses TRBV28 and TRBJ1-2; D gene ambiguous. The CDR3 sequence is 13 residues long. Trimming pared 4 bases from V and 0 bases from J, leaving 6 bases between. Germline values: CDR1 MDHEN, CDR2 SYDVKM. CDR3 sequence reads: CASSSIANYGYTF. Written as DNA, the CDR3 is TGTGCCAGCAGTTCGATAGCTAACTATGGCTACACCTTC.

This clone was found a few times. The CDR3 DNA sequence: TGTGCCAGCAGTACCTCCGACAGGGACTACGAGCAGTACTTC. Translating gives CASSTSDRDYEQYF. The chain carries TRBV6-6 and TRBJ2-7, with 7 bases matching TRBD1. This CDR3 comprises 14 residues. With V trimmed by 5 bases and J by 3 bases, 7 bases remained unmatched. CDR1 MNHNY and CDR2 SVGAGI come from the germline V gene (reference sequence).

The J gene is TRBJ1-2, the V gene TRBV10-3; D unclear. The CDR3 is 14 amino acids. The V gene lost 4 bases and the J gene lost 4 bases, with 13 bases spanning the gap. The germline gives CDR1 ENHRY, CDR2 SYGVKD. The CDR3 reads CAISAEGRIYGYTF. The CDR3 DNA is TGTGCCATCAGTGCTGAGGGTCGGATCTATGGCTACACCTTC.

The J gene is TRBJ1-1, the V gene TRBV6-5, with D possibly TRBD1 on 6 matching bases. Trimming removed 4 bases at V and 4 bases at J, with 16 bases between. Germline-derived CDR1 and CDR2 are MNHEY and SVGAGI. This CDR3 spans 15 amino acids. CDR3 bases: TGTGCCAGCAGTTCCGGAGAAGGGGGTGCCACTGAAGCTTTCTTT. This gives the protein CASSSGEGGATEAFF.

The gene calls are TRBV5-8 and TRBJ2-7, with D tentatively TRBD1 (6 bases). The ends were cut back, 4 bases at V and 0 bases at J, with 14 bases in the middle. The length of the CDR3 is 15 residues. CDR1 SGHTS and CDR2 YDEGEE come from the germline V gene. The CDR3 DNA sequence: TGTGCCAGCAGCGGAGTCCGGACAGACTCCTACGAGCAGTACTTC. Its translation: CASSGVRTDSYEQYF.

This clone has only one observation. The J gene is TRBJ2-5, the V gene TRBV5-1, with a weak D call TRBD1 (5 bases). With 4 bases removed from V and 2 bases from J, the gap between germline ends came to 9 bases. Germline CDR1 SGHRS, CDR2 YFSETQ. The CDR3 runs 13 residues. CDR3 bases: TGCGCCAGCAGCCTTCAGGGTCAAGAGACCCAGTACTTC. This encodes CASSLQGQETQYF. Drawing the rest from reference TRBV5-1 and TRBJ2-5, the complete variable domain is KAGVTQTPRYLIKTRGQQVTLSCSPISGHRSVSWYQQTPGQGLQFLFEYFSETQRNKGNFPGRFSGRQFSNSRSEMNVSTLELGDSALYLCASSLQGQETQYFGPGTRLLVL.

The V call is TRBV9, the J call TRBJ1-5; D perhaps matches TRBD1 (6 bases). Germline V gene lookup returns CDR1 SGDLS and CDR2 YYNGEE. V lost 4 bases, J lost 6 bases, and 14 bases lay in between. This CDR3 has 14 amino acids. CDR3 bases: TGTGCCAGCAGCTTACAGGGCGGGGGTCAGCCCCAGCATTTT. Amino acids: CASSLQGGGQPQHF.

The chain joins TRBV7-3 to TRBJ1-1; 9 bases fit TRBD1. The CDR3 totals 14 residues. Germline V gene data show CDR1 as SGHTA and CDR2 as FQGTGA. The J segment lost 3 bases and the V segment lost 4 bases, leaving 3 bases of the junction unmatched. DNA of the CDR3: TGTGCCAGCAGCTCGACAGGGGGAGACACTGAAGCTTTCTTT. It translates to CASSSTGGDTEAFF.